This T cell receptor (beta chain) is drawn from a study of cytomegalovirus exposure and HLA in healthy donors. Across the whole study: The 95 to 150 validation repertoires used the same platform as the 666 first-cohort repertoires, a later analysis reported.

Study observations and caveats: Three CMV-associated chains proved CMV antigen-specific in vitro.

There are 15 residues in the CDR3. The V gene lost 2 bases and the J gene lost 0 bases, with 8 bases spanning the gap. Germline CDR1 MNHEY, CDR2 SVGAGI. Sequenced by immunoSEQ multiplex PCR; TCRdb stores in-frame clones only, minus some. This table holds about 330,000 clones, roughly 88% found once. In the case of this clone: Its specificity is unknown.

This TCR came from a woman in her late teens or twenties in good health and CMV-seronegative. The V gene is TRBV6-5, the J gene TRBJ1-5, with D uncertain. Sequencing was done on a sample of PBMCs. The CDR3 DNA is TGTGCCAGCAGTTACGGAGGGTATAGCAATCAGCCCCAGCATTTT. Protein sequence: CASSYGGYSNQPQHF.